This TCR beta chain was identified during a study of T cells in Graves' hyperthyroidism and ophthalmopathy. About the study: Peripheral blood draws took place at initial diagnosis, ahead of any treatment.

Germline V lookup: CDR1 LNHDA, CDR2 SQIVND (reference sequence). The CDR3 is 18 residues long. Trimming took 0 bases from V and 0 from J, leaving 15 bases between them. RNA transcripts were the template for amplifying TCR beta CDR3 regions. First-round RT-PCR targeting the TCR CDR3 was performed with the HTBI primer set. TCRdb analysed the multiplex PCR reads with MiXCR anew, one entry per CDR3 protein. The sample has 690,000 or so distinct CDR3 sequences, around 19% seen once; the top ten hold around 17%. The study excluded patients with uncontrolled infection, other autoimmune disease, pregnancy or lactation. The blood sample predates any ophthalmopathy symptoms, coming from first hyperthyroidism diagnosis. This clonotype was recorded a few times.

The source is a woman in her forties or fifties with Graves' hyperthyroidism that later progressed to Graves' ophthalmopathy. Specimen: blood. The chain links TRBV19 to TRBJ2-1; D may match TRBD1 or TRBD2 (5 bases each). The CDR3 DNA is TGTGCCAGTAGTATAGATAGGGGAGCTATTTACTCCTACAATGAGCAGTTCTTC. It encodes CASSIDRGAIYSYNEQFF. Together with reference TRBV19 and TRBJ2-1, the CDR3 gives the full variable domain: DGGITQSPKYLFRKEGQNVTLSCEQNLNHDAMYWYRQDPGQGLRLIYYSQIVNDFQKGDIAEGYSVSREKKESFPLTVTSAQKNPTAFYLCASSIDRGAIYSYNEQFFGPGTRLTVL.